The source of this T cell receptor (beta chain) is a study of Graves' ophthalmopathy and Graves' hyperthyroidism. Study-wide context: At the time of initial diagnosis and before any treatment, peripheral blood was collected.

The study excluded patients with other autoimmune diseases, uncontrolled infections, pregnancy or lactation. This clonotype was picked up many times. CDR3 length: 14 residues. V was pared by 3 bases and J by 1 base, with 9 bases between. CDR1 is ENHRY and CDR2 is SYGVKD in the germline V gene. CDR3 regions of TCR beta were amplified from RNA transcripts. HTBI-primed RT-PCR formed the first round, and a multiplex PCR formed the second. Using its own MiXCR run on the multiplex PCR reads, TCRdb lists one record per CDR3 protein. The sample holds some 750,000 distinct CDR3 sequences; roughly 40% are singletons and the top ten take 40% to 45%.

This TCR was sampled from an adult man with Graves' ophthalmopathy. V is TRBV10-3 and J is TRBJ1-1; no reliable D call. Material for sequencing was peripheral blood. As DNA, the CDR3 is TGTGCCATCAGTGATCCTGGAAGGAACACTGAAGCTTTCTTT. This encodes CAISDPGRNTEAFF.